One sample yielded the 6 T cell receptor beta chains listed below, sequenced in a study of human T cells and chemical hapten exposure (dated by TCRdb to about 2021). Receptors were amplified or captured by 5' RACE. The listed sequencing device is Illumina MiSeq. TCRdb itself trimmed the public reads at Q25 with fastp, ran MiXCR and retained productive beta chains. One record per CDR3 amino acid sequence lists the most common genes and DNA. In this sample the table shows roughly 81,000 distinct CDR3 sequences, about 7.7% of which occur a single time. 2% to 2.5% of the sample rests with the top ten. Total RNA was extracted from unfractionated whole blood collected in Tempus Blood RNA tubes. Receptors originate from a male donor in good health.

The chain carries TRBV20-1 and TRBJ2-7, with 8 bases matching TRBD1. The CDR3 contains 15 residues. V lost 0 bases and J lost 6; bases outside the gene matches: 10. The germline V gene has CDR1 DFQATT and CDR2 SNEGSKA (reference sequence). The CDR3 reads CSARETGQEASEQYF. DNA for the CDR3: TGCAGTGCTAGAGAGACGGGACAGGAGGCGTCCGAGCAGTACTTC.

The V and J genes are TRBV4-1 and TRBJ1-4, with 7 bases fitting TRBD1. Trimming at V came to 0 bases and at J to 2 bases, leaving 6 bases not matched to a gene. The CDR3 spans 17 residues. The V gene's germline CDR1 is MGHRA and CDR2 YSYEKL. Here the CDR3 DNA reads TGCGCCAGCAGCCAAGACGGACAGGTGTTTACTAATGAAAAACTGTTTTTT. Encoded protein: CASSQDGQVFTNEKLFF.

This clonotype was picked up a small number of times. This chain connects TRBV20-1 to TRBJ1-2; D is uncertain. The V gene's germline CDR1 is DFQATT and CDR2 SNEGSKA (reference sequence). The CDR3 spans 13 residues. V lost 3 bases to trimming and J lost 2 bases, with 10 bases between them. CDR3 protein: CSARWLQNYGYTF. The DNA of the CDR3 is TGCAGTGCTAGGTGGCTACAGAACTATGGCTACACCTTC.

There are many counts of this clonotype. The J gene is TRBJ2-5, the V gene TRBV6-2 or TRBV6-3; D call uncertain. V lost 6 bases to trimming and J lost 0 bases, with 11 bases between them. CDR3 length: 14 amino acids. Germline V gene lookup returns CDR1 MNHEY and CDR2 SVGEGT. CDR3: CASSPLGYQETQYF. The CDR3, as DNA: TGTGCCAGCAGCCCCTTGGGGTACCAAGAGACCCAGTACTTC.

The sample holds many counts of this clonotype. This chain links TRBV12-3 or TRBV12-4 with TRBJ2-1; D gene ambiguous. This CDR3 has 14 amino acids. V gave up 3 bases and J gave up 0 bases, with 6 bases separating them. The CDR3 DNA reads TGTGCCAGCAGTTTCGGGTACTCCTACAATGAGCAGTTCTTC. Translating it yields CASSFGYSYNEQFF.

This clonotype came up a few times. V gene TRBV27 combines with J gene TRBJ1-6; TRBD1 matches at 7 bases. The CDR3 has 16 amino acids. V trimming: 4 bases; J trimming: 6 bases; junction bases outside the gene matches: 9. Germline V lookup: CDR1 MNHEY, CDR2 SMNVEV (reference sequence). In DNA, the CDR3 is TGTGCCAGCAGTTCCTCCCAGGACAGGCGTAATTCACCCCTCCACTTT. Its protein product is CASSSSQDRRNSPLHF.